This passage covers 11 T cell receptor beta chains from one sample sequenced in a study of blood T cell repertoires in COVID-19. Measured with immunoSEQ multiplex PCR; TCRdb has only the in-frame clones, and not every one. Of about 160,000 clones listed, approximately 83% are singletons. Sequencing input: peripheral blood. The receptor source for this set is a woman at least 80 years old with active or convalescent COVID-19.

The gene calls are TRBV28 and TRBJ2-5; 7 positions agree with TRBD1. V shed 4 bases and J 3 bases; nucleotides not matched to a gene: 5. The CDR3 extends over 14 amino acids. Germline V gene sequence: CDR1 MDHEN, CDR2 SYDVKM. CDR3 coding DNA: TGTGCCAGCAGTTGGGTGGACAGGAAAGAGACCCAGTACTTC. Its translation is CASSWVDRKETQYF.

The V gene is TRBV19, the J gene TRBJ2-1; 8 nucleotides match TRBD2. The V gene end was trimmed by 9 bases and the J gene end by 5 bases; junction bases not matched to a gene: 9. CDR1 is LNHDA and CDR2 is SQIVND in the germline V gene (reference sequence). This CDR3 region has 14 residues. For the CDR3, the DNA is TGTGCCAGCACCTCTGGCGGGGGGAACAATGAGCAGTTCTTC. Its translation is CASTSGGGNNEQFF. Based on the CDR3 plus reference TRBV19 and TRBJ2-1, the full variable domain is DGGITQSPKYLFRKEGQNVTLSCEQNLNHDAMYWYRQDPGQGLRLIYYSQIVNDFQKGDIAEGYSVSREKKESFPLTVTSAQKNPTAFYLCASTSGGGNNEQFFGPGTRLTVL.

The chain joins TRBV2 to TRBJ1-3; TRBD1 might be the D (6 bases). The V gene lost 5 bases and the J gene lost 1 base, with 12 bases spanning the gap. The CDR3 covers 15 residues. Germline V gene sequence: CDR1 SNHLY, CDR2 FYNNEI. CDR3 loop: CASSLDSTSGNTIYF. The DNA of the CDR3 is TGTGCCAGCAGTCTGGACAGTACATCTGGAAACACCATATATTTT.

J is TRBJ2-7 and V is TRBV27, with D maybe TRBD1 (5 bases). This CDR3 is built from 13 residues. Germline V gene sequence: CDR1 MNHEY, CDR2 SMNVEV (reference sequence). The V and J ends lost 5 bases and 4 bases respectively, with 12 bases between them. CDR3 amino acids: CASSTPGRYEQYF. As DNA, the CDR3 is TGTGCCAGCAGTACCCCAGGGCGGTACGAGCAGTACTTC.

The chain combines TRBV7-6 with TRBJ1-6; D gene unclear. V lost 0 bases to trimming and J lost 7 bases, with 10 bases between them. This CDR3 is 15 amino acids long. CDR1 is SGHVS, CDR2 FNYEAQ, per germline. The CDR3 DNA reads as TGTGCCAGCAGCTTAGCCCCTGGAGAGAATTCACCCCTCCACTTT. Translation: CASSLAPGENSPLHF.

The chain has TRBV11-3 and TRBJ1-1, with TRBD1 matching 7 bases. Germline V gene data show CDR1 as SGHNT and CDR2 as YENEEA. V was clipped by 5 bases and J by 1 base; unmatched bases: 4. This CDR3 spans 14 amino acids. The CDR3 is CASSPRTGNTEAFF. The CDR3 DNA sequence: TGTGCCAGCAGCCCCCGGACAGGGAACACTGAAGCTTTCTTT.

The chain carries TRBV6-4 and TRBJ1-1; TRBD1 agrees at 11 bases. There are 15 residues in the CDR3. J was trimmed by 0 bases and V by 5 bases; bases with no gene match: 2. The germline V gene has CDR1 MRHNA and CDR2 SNTAGT. The CDR3 is CASSRTGGMNTEAFF. DNA of the CDR3: TGTGCCAGCAGTCGGACAGGGGGCATGAACACTGAAGCTTTCTTT.

The J gene is TRBJ2-2, the V gene TRBV29-1; TRBD1 is a possible D gene (5 bases). The V end was cut by 8 bases, the J end by 0 bases, with 13 bases between. Germline V lookup: CDR1 SQVTM, CDR2 ANQGSEA. CDR3 length equals 14 residues. The CDR3 sequence: CSPSGHSNTGELFF. Written as DNA, the CDR3 is TGCAGCCCCTCAGGGCACTCGAACACCGGGGAGCTGTTTTTT.

The rearrangement uses TRBV19 and TRBJ1-5, with D tentatively TRBD1 (6 bases). The CDR3 runs to 12 residues. Trimming removed 8 bases at V and 4 bases at J, with 9 bases between. Germline CDR1 LNHDA, CDR2 SQIVND (reference sequence). The CDR3: CASWTVNQPQHF. The CDR3 region has the DNA TGTGCCAGTTGGACAGTTAATCAGCCCCAGCATTTT.

CDR3 residues: CASSLNILRDYGYTF. In nucleotides, the CDR3 is TGTGCCAGCAGCTTGAACATCTTGCGGGACTATGGCTACACCTTC. V gene TRBV5-4 combines with J gene TRBJ1-2, with D uncertain. Trimming took off 1 base at V and 3 bases at J, with 13 bases between the two ends. The CDR3 has 15 amino acids. Germline CDR1 is SGHNT and CDR2 is YYREEE (reference sequence).

The chain joins TRBV6-2 or TRBV6-3 to TRBJ1-4; D is uncertain. Germline CDR1 MNHEY, CDR2 SVGEGT. CDR3 length: 14 residues. The ends were cut back, 2 bases at V and 5 bases at J, with 9 bases in the middle. CDR3 loop: CASSYRGGNEKLFF. CDR3 nucleotide sequence: TGTGCCAGCAGTTACAGAGGAGGGAATGAAAAACTGTTTTTT.